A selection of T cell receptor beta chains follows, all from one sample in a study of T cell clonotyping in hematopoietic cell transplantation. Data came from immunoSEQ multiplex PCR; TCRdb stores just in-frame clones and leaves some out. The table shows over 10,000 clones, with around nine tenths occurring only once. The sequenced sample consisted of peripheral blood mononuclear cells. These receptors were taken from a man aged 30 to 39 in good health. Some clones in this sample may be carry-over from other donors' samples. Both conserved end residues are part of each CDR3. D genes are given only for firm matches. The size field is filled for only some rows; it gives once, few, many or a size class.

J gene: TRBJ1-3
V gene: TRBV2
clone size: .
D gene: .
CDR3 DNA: TGTGCCAGCAGGCGAAGTTCAGGTACGGCGAGAAACACCATATATTTT
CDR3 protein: CASRRSSGTARNTIYF

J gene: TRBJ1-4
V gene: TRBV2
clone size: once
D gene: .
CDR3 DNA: TGTGCCGGGGGACGGCCTAATGAAAAACTGTTTTTT
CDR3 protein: CAGGRPNEKLFF

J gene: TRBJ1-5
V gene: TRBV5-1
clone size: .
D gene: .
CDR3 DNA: TGCGCCAGCAGCCCGGTCGGGGGTAGCAATCAGCCCCAGCATTTT
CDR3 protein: CASSPVGGSNQPQHF

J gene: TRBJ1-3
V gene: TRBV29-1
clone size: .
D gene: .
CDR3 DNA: TGCAGCTCTTACGAGGGAAACACCATATATTTT
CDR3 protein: CSSYEGNTIYF

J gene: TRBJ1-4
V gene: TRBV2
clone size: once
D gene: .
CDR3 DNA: TGTGCCAGCAGTGTGTGGGGGGGGCCCTTGGAACTGTTTTTT
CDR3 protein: CASSVWGGPLELFF

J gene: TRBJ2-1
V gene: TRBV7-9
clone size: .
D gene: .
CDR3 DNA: TGTGCCAGCAGCCCAAGTGGGACCCCGGGGCAGTTCTTC
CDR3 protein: CASSPSGTPGQFF

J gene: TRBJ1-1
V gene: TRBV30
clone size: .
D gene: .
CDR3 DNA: TGTGCCTGGAGTCCTCCGGGGAGAGTCACTGAAGCTTTCTTT
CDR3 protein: CAWSPPGRVTEAFF

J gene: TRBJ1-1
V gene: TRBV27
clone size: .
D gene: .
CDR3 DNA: TGTGCCAGCAGTTTATCGCGGGCCAGGGCGAACACTGAAGCTTTCTTT
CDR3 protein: CASSLSRARANTEAFF

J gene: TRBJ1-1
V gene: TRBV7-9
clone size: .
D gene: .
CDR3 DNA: TGTGCCAGCAGCTTACAGGTTCAAAACACTGAAGCTTTCTTT
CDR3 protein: CASSLQVQNTEAFF

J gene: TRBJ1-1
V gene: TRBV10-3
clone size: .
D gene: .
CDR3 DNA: TGTGCCATCAGTGAGGGACTCCAGAACACTGAAGCTTTCTTT
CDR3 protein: CAISEGLQNTEAFF

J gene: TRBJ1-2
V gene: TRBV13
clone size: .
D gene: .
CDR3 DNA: TGTGCCAGCAGCCCAGGTAATAGGGGCTACACCTTC
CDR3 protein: CASSPGNRGYTF

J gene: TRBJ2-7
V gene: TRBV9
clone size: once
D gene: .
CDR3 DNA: TGTGCCAGCAGCGTAGGGGGGACAAGTACCTCCGAGCAGTACTTC
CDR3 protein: CASSVGGTSTSEQYF

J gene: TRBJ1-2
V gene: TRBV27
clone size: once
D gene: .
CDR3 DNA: TGTGCCAGCAGATCGGGAACTTCTAACTATGGCTACACCTTC
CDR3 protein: CASRSGTSNYGYTF

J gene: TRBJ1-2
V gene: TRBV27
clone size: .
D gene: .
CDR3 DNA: TGTGCCAGCAGCAAAGAGTTAGGTGGCTACACCTTC
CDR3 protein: CASSKELGGYTF

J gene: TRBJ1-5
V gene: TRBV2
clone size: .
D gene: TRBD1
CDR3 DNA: TGTGCCAGCAGTCAACAGGGGATCAATCAGCCCCAGCATTTT
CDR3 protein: CASSQQGINQPQHF

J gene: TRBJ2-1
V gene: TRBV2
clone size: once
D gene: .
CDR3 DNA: TGTGCCAGCAGCCCTTACAATGAGCAGTTCTTC
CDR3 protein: CASSPYNEQFF

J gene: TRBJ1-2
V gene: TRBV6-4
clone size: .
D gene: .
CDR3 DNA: TGTGCCAGCAGTGACTTCGGGACGCCGGGTGGCTACACCTTC
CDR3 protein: CASSDFGTPGGYTF

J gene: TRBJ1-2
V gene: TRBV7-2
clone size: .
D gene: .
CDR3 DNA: TGTGCCAGCAGCTTCCAAGGGGGGGGGCGGCTTAACTATGGCTACACCTTC
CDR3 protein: CASSFQGGGRLNYGYTF

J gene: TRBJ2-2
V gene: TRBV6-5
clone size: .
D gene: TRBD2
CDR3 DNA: TGTGCCAGCAGTTATGGGCTAGCGGCAAACACCGGGGAGCTGTTTTTT
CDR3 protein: CASSYGLAANTGELFF

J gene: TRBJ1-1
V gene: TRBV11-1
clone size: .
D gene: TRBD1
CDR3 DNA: TGTGCCAGCAGCCCGGGACAGGGGAACACTGAAGCTTTCTTT
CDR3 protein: CASSPGQGNTEAFF

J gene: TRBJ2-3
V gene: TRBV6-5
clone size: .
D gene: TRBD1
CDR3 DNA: TGTGCCAGCAGTCCCCTCAGGGGGCAAACAGATACGCAGTATTTT
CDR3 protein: CASSPLRGQTDTQYF

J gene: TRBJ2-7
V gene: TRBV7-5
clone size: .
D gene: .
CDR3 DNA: TGTGTCAGAAGCTGCCCTACCTACGAGCAGTACTTC
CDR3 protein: CVRSCPTYEQYF

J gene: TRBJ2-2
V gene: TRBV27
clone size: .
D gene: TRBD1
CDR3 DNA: TGTGCCAGCAGTTTAGCCGACAGGGTAACGACCGGGGAGCTGTTTTTT
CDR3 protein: CASSLADRVTTGELFF

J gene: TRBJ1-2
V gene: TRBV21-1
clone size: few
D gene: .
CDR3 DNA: TGTGCCAGCAGCAGTTCCCGACAGGCTTGGGGCTACACCTTC
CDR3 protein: CASSSSRQAWGYTF

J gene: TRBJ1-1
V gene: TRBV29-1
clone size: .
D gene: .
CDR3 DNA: TGCAGCGTTGAACCCCAGGGACGCTTCACTGAAGCTTTCTTT
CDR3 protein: CSVEPQGRFTEAFF

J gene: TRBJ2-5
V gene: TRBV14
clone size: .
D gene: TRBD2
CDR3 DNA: TGTGCCAGCAGCGTACCTACCAGCGGGGGGGTGGAGACCCAGTACTTC
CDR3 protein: CASSVPTSGGVETQYF